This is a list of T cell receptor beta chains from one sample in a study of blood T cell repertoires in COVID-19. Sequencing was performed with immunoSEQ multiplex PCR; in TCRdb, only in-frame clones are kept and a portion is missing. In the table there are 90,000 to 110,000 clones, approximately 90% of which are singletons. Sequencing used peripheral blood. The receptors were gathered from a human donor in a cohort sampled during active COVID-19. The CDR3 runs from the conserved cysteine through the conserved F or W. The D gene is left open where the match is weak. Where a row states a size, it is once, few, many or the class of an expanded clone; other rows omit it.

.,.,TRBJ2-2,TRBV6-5,TGTGCCTCACGAGACGGGGAGCTGTTTTTT,CASRDGELFF
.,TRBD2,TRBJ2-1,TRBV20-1,TGCAGTGCTAGTCTAGCGGGAGGGAACAATGAGCAGTTCTTC,CSASLAGGNNEQFF
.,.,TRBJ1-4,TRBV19,TGTGCCAGTAGTAGACAACAGGGTGGCGAAAAACTGTTTTTT,CASSRQQGGEKLFF
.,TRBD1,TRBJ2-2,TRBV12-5,TGTGCTAGTGGCGACAGGGGCCCGAACACCGGGGAGCTGTTTTTT,CASGDRGPNTGELFF
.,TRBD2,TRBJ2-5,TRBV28,TGTGCCAGCAGCCCGGGACTAGCGGAACCAACCCAGTACTTC,CASSPGLAEPTQYF
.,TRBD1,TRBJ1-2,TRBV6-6,TGTGCCAGCAGTACCCGACAGGGTTCGACTGATGGCTACACCTTC,CASSTRQGSTDGYTF
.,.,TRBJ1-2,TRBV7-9,TGTGCCAGCAGCCGGGACTCCAACTATGGCTACACCTTC,CASSRDSNYGYTF
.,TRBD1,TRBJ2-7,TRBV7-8,TGTGCCAGCAGCTTAGCGGGACAGGGGTCCTACGAGCAGTACTTC,CASSLAGQGSYEQYF
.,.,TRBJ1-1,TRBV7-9,TGTGCCAGCAGCTTAACCTTTACGGGAAGGGGGACTGAAGCTTTCTTT,CASSLTFTGRGTEAFF
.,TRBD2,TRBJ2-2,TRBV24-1,TGTGCCACCAGTGGCGGGGGGATAACCGGGGAGCTGTTTTTT,CATSGGGITGELFF
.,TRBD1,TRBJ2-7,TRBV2,TGTGCCAGCAGCCTGGGACAGCGAGGCGAGCAGTACTTC,CASSLGQRGEQYF
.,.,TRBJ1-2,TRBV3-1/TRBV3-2,TGTGCCAGCAGCCTCCTCGGACAGAGCTATGGCTACACCTTC,CASSLLGQSYGYTF
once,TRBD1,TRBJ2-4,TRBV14,TGTGCCAGCAGCCCTGGACAGGGGAAAAACATTCAGTACTTC,CASSPGQGKNIQYF
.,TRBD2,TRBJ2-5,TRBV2,TGTGCCAGCAGCTCACCGACTAGCGGGGGGGTAGAGACCCAGTACTTC,CASSSPTSGGVETQYF
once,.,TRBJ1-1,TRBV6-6,TGTGCCAGCGAAAGACCAAGGGGTTTGAACACTGAAGCTTTCTTT,CASERPRGLNTEAFF
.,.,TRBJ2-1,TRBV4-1,TGCGCCAGCTCTCGGGGCTCCTACAATGAGCAGTTCTTC,CASSRGSYNEQFF
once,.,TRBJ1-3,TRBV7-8,TGTGCCAGCAGCACCCAAACAGGGCTATCGGGCGGAAACACCATATATTTT,CASSTQTGLSGGNTIYF
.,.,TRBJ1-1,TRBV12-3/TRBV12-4,TGTGCCAGCAGTTCCTGGGGGCCCACTGAAGCTTTCTTT,CASSSWGPTEAFF
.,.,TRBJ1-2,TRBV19,TGTGCCGCCGGACAGTACGGTAACTATGGCTACACCTTC,CAAGQYGNYGYTF
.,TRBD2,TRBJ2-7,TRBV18,TGTGCCAGCTCATCAAGGCCCGTAGCGGGCGAGTCCTACGAGCAGTACTTC,CASSSRPVAGESYEQYF
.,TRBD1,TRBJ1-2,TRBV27,TGTGCCAGCAGGGCTTATGGGACAGATGGCTACACCTTC,CASRAYGTDGYTF
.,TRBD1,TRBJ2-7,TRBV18,TGTGCCAGCTCACCAAGGACAGGGGTCTACGAGCAGTACTTC,CASSPRTGVYEQYF
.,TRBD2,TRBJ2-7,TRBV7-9,TGTGCCAGCAGGGGGGGACTAGCGGGGACCTACGAGCAGTACTTC,CASRGGLAGTYEQYF
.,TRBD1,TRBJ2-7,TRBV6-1,TGTGCCAGCAGTGAGACAGGGGGCAGCTCCTACGAGCAGTACTTC,CASSETGGSSYEQYF